Sequencing of this T cell receptor (beta chain) was carried out in a study of metastatic and nonmetastatic thyroid tumors. Study-wide background: The comparison covered peripheral blood and tumor or nodule tissue in malignant and benign thyroid patients.

All patients were untreated before thyroid surgery. The J segment lost 6 bases and the V segment lost 10 bases, leaving 11 bases of the junction unmatched. CDR3 length equals 13 residues. Germline V gives CDR1 MDHEN, CDR2 SYDVKM. Study-wide results and caveats: Reported TCR beta diversity, measured in blood and tumor, was significantly higher for malignant thyroid tumors than for benign nodules.

This clone has only a few counts. Its cognate antigen is unknown. Under the authors' procedure: What underpinned the distant-metastasis classifier for papillary thyroid cancer was the set of CDR3 differences across clinicopathological groups. From the PCR reads, TCRdb re-called clones with MiXCR. TCRdb's processing, not the authors' own work, is the source of the V and J calls. This table has under 20,000 clones, 34% appearing once. The sample comprised tumor tissue. The sequence derives from a female donor with papillary thyroid cancer or a benign thyroid nodule (not recorded which). Some clones in this sample may be carry-over from other donors' samples. V and J are TRBV28 and TRBJ2-7, with 8 bases that match TRBD1. CDR3 coding DNA: TGTGCCACCGATACAGGGGGGCCCAGCGAGCAGTACTTC. It yields the protein CATDTGGPSEQYF. The variable domain in full, with the rest retrieved from reference TRBV28 and TRBJ2-7, is DVKVTQSSRYLVKRTGEKVFLECVQDMDHENMFWYRQDPGLGLRLIYFSYDVKMKEKGDIPEGYSVSREKKERFSLILESASTNQTSMYLCATDTGGPSEQYFGPGTRLTVT.